This TCR beta chain was retrieved from a study of a mutant IDH1 vaccine in newly diagnosed glioma. Study-wide background: Treated patients had a mean age of around 39 years and a sex split that was roughly 60% male and roughly 38% female. Former treatment meant radiotherapy, temozolomide, or both; the majority had gotten both. Study-level results: Among patients, roughly 93% showed immune responses induced by the vaccine. Pseudoprogression appeared independent of alterations in top peripheral clonotypes.

Documented time point: baseline, week 1 (first vaccination visit). Treatment defined: pre-vaccination baseline after standard-of-care therapy. Comments on this clone: The antigen is not known.

The repertoire was sequenced with immunoSEQ multiplex PCR; TCRdb's copy has only in-frame clones and lacks some. The data hold about 98,000 clones, with over 85% observed a single time. The CDR3 contains 15 residues. Germline V gene lookup returns CDR1 LNHDA and CDR2 SQIVND (reference sequence). V lost 9 bases, J lost 2 bases, and 16 bases lay in between. V and J are TRBV19 and TRBJ2-2, with TRBD1 as a possible D gene (6 bases). The sequences come from PBMCs, collected from a glioma patient treated with radiotherapy, temozolomide or both. This TCR was recovered from a woman aged 50 to 60 with glioma. The CDR3 protein is CARQGLTNNTGELFF. The DNA for the CDR3 is TGTGCCAGACAGGGTCTGACCAATAACACCGGGGAGCTGTTTTTT.